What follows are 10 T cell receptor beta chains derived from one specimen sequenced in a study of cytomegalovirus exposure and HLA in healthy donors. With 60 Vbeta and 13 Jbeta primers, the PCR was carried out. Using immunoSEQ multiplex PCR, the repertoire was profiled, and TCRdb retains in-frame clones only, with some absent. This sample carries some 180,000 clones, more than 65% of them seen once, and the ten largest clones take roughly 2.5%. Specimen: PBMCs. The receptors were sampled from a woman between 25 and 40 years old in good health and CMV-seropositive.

The CDR3 sequence is CASSLGVLWGQHPNYGYTF. The CDR3 DNA sequence: TGCGCCAGCAGCTTGGGCGTTCTCTGGGGACAGCACCCTAACTATGGCTACACCTTC. The chain is built from TRBV5-1 and TRBJ1-2; 7 bases line up with TRBD1. The CDR3 sequence is 19 residues long. Germline-derived CDR1 and CDR2 are SGHRS and YFSETQ. J lost 0 bases, V lost 0 bases, and 14 bases had no gene match.

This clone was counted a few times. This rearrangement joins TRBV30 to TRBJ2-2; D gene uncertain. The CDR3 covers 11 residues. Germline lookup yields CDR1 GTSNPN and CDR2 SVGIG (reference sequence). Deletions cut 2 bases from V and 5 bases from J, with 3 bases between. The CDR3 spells CAWSSTGELFF. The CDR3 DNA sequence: TGTGCCTGGAGTTCGACCGGGGAGCTGTTTTTT.

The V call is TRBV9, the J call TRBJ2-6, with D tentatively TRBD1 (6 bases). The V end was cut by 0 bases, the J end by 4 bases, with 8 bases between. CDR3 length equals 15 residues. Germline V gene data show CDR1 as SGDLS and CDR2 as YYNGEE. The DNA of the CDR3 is TGTGCCAGCAGCGTAGAGGGGGTAGGGGCCAACGTCCTGACTTTC. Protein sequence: CASSVEGVGANVLTF.

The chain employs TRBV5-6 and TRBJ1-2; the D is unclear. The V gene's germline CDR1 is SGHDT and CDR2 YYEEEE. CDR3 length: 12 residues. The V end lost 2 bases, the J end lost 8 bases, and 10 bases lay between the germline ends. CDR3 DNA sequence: TGTGCCAGCAGCTTAGGGAGGGTCGGCTACACCTTC. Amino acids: CASSLGRVGYTF.

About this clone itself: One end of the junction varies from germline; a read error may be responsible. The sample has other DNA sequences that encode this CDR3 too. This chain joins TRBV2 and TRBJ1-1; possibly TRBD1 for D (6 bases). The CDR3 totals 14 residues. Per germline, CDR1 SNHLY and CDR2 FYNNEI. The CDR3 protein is CASITDRMNTEAFF. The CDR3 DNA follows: TGTGCCAGCATCACAGACAGGATGAACACTGAAGCCTTCTTT.

The CDR3 sequence is CASSSDRAPHEQYF. As DNA, the CDR3 is TGTGCCAGCAGCTCGGACAGGGCTCCCCACGAGCAGTACTTC. The J gene is TRBJ2-7, the V gene TRBV7-9; TRBD1 matches 8 bases. Losses at the gene ends were 4 bases for V and 5 bases for J; bases not matched to a gene: 7. The CDR3 sequence is 14 residues long. Germline assignment: CDR1 SEHNR and CDR2 FQNEAQ (reference sequence).

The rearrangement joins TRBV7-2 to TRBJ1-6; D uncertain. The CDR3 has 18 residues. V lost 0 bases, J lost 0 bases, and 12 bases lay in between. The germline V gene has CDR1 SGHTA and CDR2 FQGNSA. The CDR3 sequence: CASSLATLGSSYNSPLHF. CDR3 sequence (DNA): TGTGCCAGCAGCTTAGCTACCCTGGGGAGCTCCTATAATTCACCCCTCCACTTT.

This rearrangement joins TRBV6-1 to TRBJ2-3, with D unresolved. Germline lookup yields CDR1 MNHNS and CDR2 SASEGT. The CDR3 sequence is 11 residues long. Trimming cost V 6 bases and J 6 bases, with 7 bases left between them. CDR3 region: CASRFMDTQYF. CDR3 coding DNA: TGTGCCAGCAGATTCATGGATACGCAGTATTTT.

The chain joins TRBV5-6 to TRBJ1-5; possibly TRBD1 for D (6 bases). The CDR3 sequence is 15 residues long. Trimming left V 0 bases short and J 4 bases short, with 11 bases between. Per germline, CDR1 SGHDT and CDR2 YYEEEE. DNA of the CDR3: TGTGCCAGCAGCTTGGACGGGACATATAATCAGCCCCAGCATTTT. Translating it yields CASSLDGTYNQPQHF.

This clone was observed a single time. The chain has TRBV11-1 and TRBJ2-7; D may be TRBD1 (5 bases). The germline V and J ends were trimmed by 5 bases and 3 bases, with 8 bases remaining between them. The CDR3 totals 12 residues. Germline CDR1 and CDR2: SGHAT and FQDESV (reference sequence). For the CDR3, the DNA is TGTGCCAGCAGCCAGACAGTCTACGAGCAGTACTTC. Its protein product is CASSQTVYEQYF.